A single sample gave rise to the 21 T cell receptor beta chains below, sequenced in a study of response to subunit inactivated influenza vaccine. One entry per CDR3 protein results from TCRdb running MiXCR on the RT-PCR reads. Of about half a million distinct CDR3 sequences listed, about 8% are singletons. Specimen: PBMCs from blood, collected roughly 24 months after vaccination. These receptors were taken from a man between 45 and 75 years old who received an inactivated influenza vaccine.

The chain links TRBV4-2 to TRBJ2-5; the D is unclear. Germline V CDR1 and CDR2: LGHNA, YNFKEQ. This CDR3 has 14 amino acids. The germline V and J ends were trimmed by 3 bases and 4 bases, with 12 bases remaining between them. In DNA, the CDR3 is TGTGCCAGCAGCCATCCAGGATCGGGAGAGACCCAGTACTTC. Encoded protein: CASSHPGSGETQYF.

This clonotype was counted only a few times. The chain links TRBV5-1 to TRBJ1-5; possibly TRBD1 for D (5 bases). The CDR3 loop spans 15 amino acids. From germline, CDR1 is SGHRS and CDR2 YFSETQ. V shed 7 bases and J shed 0 bases, with 14 bases lying between them. CDR3 DNA sequence: TGCGCCAGCCGGAAAGGGACGGATAGCAATCAGCCCCAGCATTTT. Translating gives CASRKGTDSNQPQHF.

This clonotype came up many times. This chain joins TRBV29-1 and TRBJ2-3; no definite D call. From germline, CDR1 is SQVTM and CDR2 ANQGSEA. The V end lost 4 bases, the J end lost 3 bases, and 8 bases lay between the germline ends. This CDR3 has 12 amino acids. The CDR3 here is CSVAVSTDTQYF. The CDR3 DNA follows: TGCAGCGTTGCTGTCTCAACAGATACGCAGTATTTT.

This clonotype was seen at least ten times. This chain connects TRBV12-3 or TRBV12-4 to TRBJ1-6; the D gene is possibly TRBD1 (5 bases). CDR3 length: 15 residues. V was cut by 6 bases and J by 9 bases, with 18 bases left in between. In nucleotides, the CDR3 is TGTGCCAGCAGAACTGGCCAGGGTGGATTTTCACCCCTCCACTTT. Residues: CASRTGQGGFSPLHF.

This clonotype showed up just a few times. The chain uses TRBV15 and TRBJ2-1; D remains ambiguous. CDR1 and CDR2 from the germline V gene are LNHNV and YYDKDF (reference sequence). V was cut by 0 bases and J by 1 base, with 19 bases left in between. CDR3 length: 19 amino acids. The chain's CDR3 is CATSRDSDGGPLSYNEQFF. The CDR3 DNA reads TGTGCCACCAGCAGAGATTCTGACGGCGGACCCCTATCCTACAATGAGCAGTTCTTC.

This clonotype has a handful of counts. The chain carries TRBV9 and TRBJ2-7; D unclear. The V gene lost 0 bases and the J gene lost 4 bases, with 11 bases spanning the gap. The CDR3 loop spans 14 amino acids. CDR1 SGDLS and CDR2 YYNGEE come from the germline V gene. CDR3 sequence: CASSVAQDPYEQYF. The CDR3 DNA is TGTGCCAGCAGCGTAGCCCAGGACCCATACGAGCAGTACTTC.

This clonotype was seen more than once but under ten times. The rearrangement uses TRBV4-2 and TRBJ1-2; D might be TRBD1 (5 bases). CDR3 length: 16 residues. V was cut by 0 bases and J by 5 bases, with 16 bases left in between. CDR1 and CDR2 from the germline V gene are LGHNA and YNFKEQ. CDR3 in amino acids: CASSQENPGWDYGYTF. CDR3 coding DNA: TGTGCCAGCAGCCAAGAAAACCCAGGGTGGGATTATGGCTACACCTTC.

A few counts support this clonotype. The gene calls are TRBV4-3 and TRBJ1-4, with TRBD1 as a possible D gene (5 bases). Germline V CDR1 and CDR2: LGHNA, YSLEER. CDR3 length: 15 residues. V was pared by 0 bases and J by 4 bases, with 9 bases between. CDR3 sequence: CASSQDDRGNEKLFF. The CDR3 DNA follows: TGCGCCAGCAGCCAAGACGATAGGGGTAATGAAAAACTGTTTTTT.

The chain carries TRBV28 and TRBJ2-2, with TRBD2 as a possible D gene (6 bases). This CDR3 region has 12 residues. Trimming pared 8 bases from V and 4 bases from J, leaving 8 bases between. Germline lookup yields CDR1 MDHEN and CDR2 SYDVKM. In DNA, the CDR3 is TGTGCCAGCGGACTATCCACCGGGGAGCTGTTTTTT. This encodes CASGLSTGELFF. Filled out from reference TRBV28 and TRBJ2-2, the complete variable domain reads DVKVTQSSRYLVKRTGEKVFLECVQDMDHENMFWYRQDPGLGLRLIYFSYDVKMKEKGDIPEGYSVSREKKERFSLILESASTNQTSMYLCASGLSTGELFFGEGSRLTVL.

This clonotype occurred a few times. This sequence joins TRBV20-1 and TRBJ1-2; D is possibly TRBD1 (5 bases). The length of the CDR3 is 14 residues. Germline-derived CDR1 and CDR2 are DFQATT and SNEGSKA (reference sequence). Trimming took off 6 bases at V and 9 bases at J, with 23 bases between the two ends. The CDR3 sequence: CSATHGTPGHRYTF. CDR3 DNA sequence: TGCAGTGCAACCCATGGGACGCCTGGACACCGCTACACCTTC.

The chain employs TRBV30 and TRBJ1-1, with a tentative D call TRBD1 (5 bases). CDR1 is GTSNPN and CDR2 is SVGIG in the germline V gene (reference sequence). The CDR3 is 14 amino acids. The V gene lost 4 bases and the J gene lost 11 bases, with 23 bases spanning the gap. As DNA, the CDR3 is TGTGCCTGGACCGGTCAGGGAGGACGGGGTTCGGCTTTCTTT. As protein: CAWTGQGGRGSAFF. Together with reference TRBV30 and TRBJ1-1, the CDR3 gives the full variable domain: SQTIHQWPATLVQPVGSPLSLECTVEGTSNPNLYWYRQAAGRGLQLLFYSVGIGQISSEVPQNLSASRPQDRQFILSSKKLLLSDSGFYLCAWTGQGGRGSAFFGQGTRLTVV.

This chain links TRBV29-1 with TRBJ2-7, with 8 bases aligning to TRBD1. Trimming removed 4 bases from V and 1 base from J; junction bases left unmatched: 3. Germline CDR1 SQVTM, CDR2 ANQGSEA. The CDR3 sequence is 13 residues long. CDR3 nucleotides: TGCAGCGTTGGCAGGGGGCTTTCCTACGAGCAGTACTTC. Translated, it gives CSVGRGLSYEQYF.

In this sample, this clonotype turned up a few times. The V and J genes are TRBV7-6 and TRBJ1-2; 8 bases agree with TRBD1. V lost 1 base and J lost 4; bases outside the gene matches: 5. The CDR3 sequence is 15 residues long. Germline V CDR1 and CDR2: SGHVS, FNYEAQ. The CDR3 loop is CASSLGQGASYGYTF. The CDR3 DNA is TGTGCCAGCAGCTTAGGTCAGGGGGCGAGCTATGGCTACACCTTC. Drawing the rest from reference TRBV7-6 and TRBJ1-2, the complete variable domain is GAGVSQSPRYKVTKRGQDVALRCDPISGHVSLYWYRQALGQGPEFLTYFNYEAQQDKSGLPNDRFSAERPEGSISTLTIQRTEQRDSAMYRCASSLGQGASYGYTFGSGTRLTVV.

This clonotype was seen many times. The chain has TRBV7-9 and TRBJ2-4, with 7 bases fitting TRBD2. V lost 5 bases, J lost 1 base, and 5 bases stayed unmatched. This CDR3 is 15 amino acids long. Per germline, CDR1 SEHNR and CDR2 FQNEAQ (reference sequence). As DNA, the CDR3 is TGTGCCAGCAGCCCGTCGGGGGGTGCCAAAAACATTCAGTACTTC. Its translation is CASSPSGGAKNIQYF.

The chain employs TRBV4-1 and TRBJ1-5; 9 bases align to TRBD1. The germline V gene encodes CDR1 MGHRA and CDR2 YSYEKL. The CDR3 length is 16 residues. V shed 2 bases and J 7 bases; nucleotides not matched to a gene: 9. This CDR3 reads CASSQLLQGARQPQHF. In nucleotides, the CDR3 is TGCGCCAGCAGCCAACTCCTACAGGGGGCTCGGCAGCCCCAGCATTTT.

At least ten counts were recorded for this clonotype. This sequence joins TRBV7-2 and TRBJ2-7; weak D call: TRBD1 (5 bases). The CDR3 is made up of 13 amino acids. The germline V gene encodes CDR1 SGHTA and CDR2 FQGNSA. The V end was cut by 5 bases, the J end by 1 base, with 9 bases between. CDR3 sequence reads: CASSQGPSYEQYF. Here the CDR3 DNA reads TGTGCCAGCAGCCAGGGCCCGTCCTACGAGCAGTACTTC.

This clonotype was recorded many times. The J gene is TRBJ2-2, the V gene TRBV4-3; D possibly matches TRBD1 or TRBD2 (5 bases each). In germline, CDR1 is LGHNA, CDR2 YSLEER. The CDR3 runs to 16 residues. Deletions cut 0 bases from V and 7 bases from J, with 15 bases between. The CDR3 spells CASSQDPTGGGGELFF. The CDR3 bases are TGCGCCAGCAGCCAAGATCCTACAGGAGGAGGCGGGGAGCTGTTTTTT.

This clonotype was recorded at least ten times. The chain employs TRBV12-3 or TRBV12-4 and TRBJ1-4; no definite D call. This CDR3 comprises 14 residues. V was clipped by 3 bases and J by 4 bases, with 9 bases between them. CDR3 protein: CASSFGDVNEKLFF. The CDR3, as DNA: TGTGCCAGCAGTTTCGGTGACGTTAATGAAAAACTGTTTTTT.

A few counts support this clonotype. J is TRBJ2-7 and V is TRBV11-2; maybe TRBD2 (6 bases). The germline gives CDR1 SGHAT, CDR2 FQNNGV. CDR3 length: 17 amino acids. The germline V and J ends were trimmed by 0 bases and 1 base, with 16 bases remaining between them. The CDR3 DNA follows: TGTGCCAGCAGCTTAGATCTTCTCGCGGGGATATCCTACGAGCAGTACTTC. It translates to CASSLDLLAGISYEQYF.

This clonotype was picked up a small number of times. V and J are TRBV7-9 and TRBJ2-2; D unresolved. There are 12 residues in the CDR3. V lost 5 bases and J 10 bases, leaving 11 bases between the germline ends. Per the germline V gene, CDR1 is SEHNR and CDR2 is FQNEAQ (reference sequence). CDR3 in DNA: TGTGCCAGCAGCGCGGAGTACCAGGAGCTGTTTTTT. Translating gives CASSAEYQELFF.

This clonotype was observed many times. V usage is TRBV2 and J usage is TRBJ2-6; D unresolved. V was pared by 6 bases and J by 4 bases, with 4 bases between. The CDR3 totals 12 residues. Germline V CDR1 and CDR2: SNHLY, FYNNEI. The CDR3 loop reads CASRAGANVLTF. The CDR3 DNA reads TGTGCCAGCAGGGCCGGGGCCAACGTCCTGACTTTC.